This T cell receptor beta chain was observed in a study of blood T cell repertoires in COVID-19. Repertoires were generated with immunoSEQ multiplex PCR, while TCRdb's copy carries only in-frame clones and drops some. The sample includes about 240,000 clones, about four fifths of them seen just once. The germline V gene has CDR1 KGHSH and CDR2 LQKENI. J gave up 9 bases and V 6 bases, and 6 bases lay outside the gene matches. The CDR3 runs 13 residues. The rearrangement uses TRBV18 and TRBJ2-1, with 9 bases matching TRBD1. Material for sequencing was peripheral blood. This TCR came from a woman older than 75 with COVID-19, enrolled during active disease. In DNA, the CDR3 is TGTGCCAGCTCTCCTACAGGGGGCGGTGAGCAGTTCTTC. Its translation: CASSPTGGGEQFF.